These 6 T cell receptor beta chains were sequenced from one sample in a study of CD8 T cells in Susac syndrome. RNA, at about 0.45 to 1 ug, was reverse transcribed with random hexamers. Using its own MiXCR run on the immunoSEQ multiplex PCR reads, TCRdb lists one record per CDR3 protein. The sample holds about 200,000 distinct CDR3 sequences, approximately 90% seen once. Sequenced input: CD8+ T cells from PBMCs. These receptors came from a human donor with multiple sclerosis.

This clonotype was counted only a few times. The chain joins TRBV5-6 to TRBJ1-2, with D perhaps TRBD1 (5 bases). V shed 0 bases and J shed 8 bases, with 11 bases lying between them. CDR3 size: 13 residues. The germline gives CDR1 SGHDT, CDR2 YYEEEE. The CDR3 DNA reads as TGTGCCAGCAGCTTGGAACCCAGGGACGGCTACACCTTC. It codes for CASSLEPRDGYTF.

V and J are TRBV4-1 and TRBJ2-1, with TRBD1 matching 7 bases. This CDR3 has 16 amino acids. V gave up 0 bases and J gave up 7 bases; unmatched junction bases: 9. CDR1 is MGHRA and CDR2 is YSYEKL in the germline V gene. The CDR3 protein is CASSQDWGQSLNEQFF. CDR3 sequence (DNA): TGCGCCAGCAGCCAAGATTGGGGACAGTCCCTTAATGAGCAGTTCTTC.

The V and J genes are TRBV5-4 and TRBJ2-7, with D possibly TRBD1 on 6 matching bases. CDR1 and CDR2 from the germline V gene are SGHNT and YYREEE (reference sequence). V lost 2 bases, J lost 5 bases, and 20 bases lay in between. The CDR3 is 16 residues long. CDR3 in DNA: TGTGCCAGCAGCTTAGACCCAGGGGTCGTGAGCGACGAGCAGTACTTC. It specifies CASSLDPGVVSDEQYF.

The rearrangement uses TRBV7-9 and TRBJ2-7; TRBD2 might be the D (7 bases). V was shortened by 3 bases and J by 2 bases, with 17 bases between the two germline ends. In germline, CDR1 is SEHNR, CDR2 FQNEAQ (reference sequence). The CDR3 covers 16 residues. CDR3 bases: TGTGCCAGCAGCTTCTTAGAAGGGGGGACTACCTACGAGCAGTACTTC. Translated, it gives CASSFLEGGTTYEQYF.

The V call is TRBV4-2, the J call TRBJ2-2, with D unclear. This CDR3 is 14 amino acids long. The V gene's germline CDR1 is LGHNA and CDR2 YNFKEQ. The germline V and J ends were trimmed by 4 bases and 3 bases, with 9 bases remaining between them. CDR3 amino acids: CASSPRPDTGELFF. The CDR3 DNA reads TGTGCCAGCAGCCCCCGACCGGACACCGGGGAGCTGTTTTTT.

This sequence joins TRBV5-6 and TRBJ1-5; D might be TRBD1 (5 bases). Germline CDR1 is SGHDT and CDR2 is YYEEEE. The germline V and J ends were trimmed by 1 base and 0 bases, with 17 bases remaining between them. The CDR3 length is 18 residues. The CDR3 DNA sequence: TGTGCCAGCAGCTTGCGTACTCAGGGTCCTTATAGCAATCAGCCCCAGCATTTT. Its translation: CASSLRTQGPYSNQPQHF.